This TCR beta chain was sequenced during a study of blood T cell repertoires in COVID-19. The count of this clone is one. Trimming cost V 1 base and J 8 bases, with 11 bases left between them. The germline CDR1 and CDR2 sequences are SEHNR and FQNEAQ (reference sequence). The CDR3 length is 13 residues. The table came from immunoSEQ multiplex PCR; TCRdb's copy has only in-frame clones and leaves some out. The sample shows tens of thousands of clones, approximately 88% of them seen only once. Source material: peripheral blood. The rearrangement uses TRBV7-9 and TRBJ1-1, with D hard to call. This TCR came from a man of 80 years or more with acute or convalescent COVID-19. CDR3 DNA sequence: TGTGCCAGCAGCTTAGAGGGAGGGTACGAAGCTTTCTTT. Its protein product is CASSLEGGYEAFF.